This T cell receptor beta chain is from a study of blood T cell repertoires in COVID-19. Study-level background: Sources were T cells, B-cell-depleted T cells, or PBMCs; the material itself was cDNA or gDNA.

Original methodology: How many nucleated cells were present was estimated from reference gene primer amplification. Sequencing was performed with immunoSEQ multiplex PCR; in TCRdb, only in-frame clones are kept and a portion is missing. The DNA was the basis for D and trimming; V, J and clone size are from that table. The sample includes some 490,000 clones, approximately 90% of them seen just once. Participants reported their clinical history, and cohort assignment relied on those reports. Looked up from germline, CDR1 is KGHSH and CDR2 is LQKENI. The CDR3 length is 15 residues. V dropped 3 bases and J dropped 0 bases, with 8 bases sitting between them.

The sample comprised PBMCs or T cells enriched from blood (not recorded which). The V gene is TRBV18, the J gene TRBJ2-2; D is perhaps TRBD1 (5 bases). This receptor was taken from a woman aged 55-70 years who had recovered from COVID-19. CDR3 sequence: CASSPATANTGELFF. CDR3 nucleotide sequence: TGTGCCAGCTCACCGGCGACAGCGAACACCGGGGAGCTGTTTTTT.